Below, 13 T cell receptor beta chains from the same sample are listed, as sequenced in a study of cytomegalovirus exposure and HLA in healthy donors. The repertoire was sequenced with immunoSEQ multiplex PCR; TCRdb's copy has only in-frame clones and lacks some. Of 200,000 to 250,000 clones in the sample, over 80% are singletons; the top ten hold around an eighth. Sequencing used PBMCs. Every receptor here comes from a woman in her twenties or thirties in good health and CMV-seropositive.

The rearrangement joins TRBV6-5 to TRBJ1-2; D gene uncertain. The CDR3 has 14 amino acids. CDR1 and CDR2 (germline): MNHEY, SVGAGI. Trimming shortened V by 0 bases and J by 4 bases, and 9 bases separated the two germline ends. In DNA, the CDR3 is TGTGCCAGCAGTTACTCGAGACTCGGCTATGGCTACACCTTC. The encoded protein is CASSYSRLGYGYTF.

V gene TRBV30 combines with J gene TRBJ1-4; 10 positions match TRBD1. J was trimmed by 7 bases and V by 5 bases; bases with no gene match: 16. The CDR3 covers 17 residues. CDR1 and CDR2 from the germline V gene are GTSNPN and SVGIG (reference sequence). CDR3 amino acids: CAWARGQGSFGGEKLFF. The CDR3 nucleotides read TGTGCCTGGGCCAGGGGACAGGGGTCTTTCGGTGGTGAAAAACTGTTTTTT.

The chain is built from TRBV30 and TRBJ2-2, with D uncertain. Trimming took off 2 bases at V and 7 bases at J, with 8 bases between the two ends. The V gene's germline CDR1 is GTSNPN and CDR2 SVGIG (reference sequence). This CDR3 contains 12 residues. CDR3 region: CAWSLSYGELFF. The DNA of the CDR3 is TGTGCCTGGAGTTTGAGTTACGGGGAGCTGTTTTTT.

The rearrangement uses TRBV12-5 and TRBJ2-7; 9 nucleotides agree with TRBD2. With 6 bases clipped from V and 3 bases from J, the junction kept 12 bases outside the gene matches. This CDR3 is built from 16 residues. The germline gives CDR1 LGHNT, CDR2 FRNRAP. This CDR3 reads CASGKDSGSGIYEQYF. DNA of the CDR3: TGTGCTAGTGGCAAAGATAGCGGGAGTGGTATCTACGAGCAGTACTTC.

The chain links TRBV19 to TRBJ1-1, with a weak D call TRBD1 (6 bases). Looked up from germline, CDR1 is LNHDA and CDR2 is SQIVND (reference sequence). The germline V and J ends were trimmed by 1 base and 7 bases, with 10 bases remaining between them. This CDR3 has 13 residues. The CDR3 here is CASSIAGANEAFF. The CDR3 DNA reads TGTGCCAGTAGTATAGCAGGGGCGAATGAAGCTTTCTTT.

The J gene is TRBJ1-4, the V gene TRBV2, with D maybe TRBD1 (5 bases). Per the germline V gene, CDR1 is SNHLY and CDR2 is FYNNEI. The V end lost 6 bases, the J end lost 8 bases, and 16 bases lay between the germline ends. This CDR3 is built from 14 residues. The CDR3 region is CASSGRRGDEKLFF. DNA of the CDR3: TGTGCCAGCAGCGGACGCCGGGGCGACGAAAAACTGTTTTTT.

This clone was counted only a few times. The chain recombines TRBV6-1 with TRBJ1-2; 7 bases line up with TRBD1. The CDR3 sequence is 14 residues long. Germline CDR1 reads MNHNS; CDR2 reads SASEGT. Losses at the gene ends were 8 bases for V and 4 bases for J; bases not matched to a gene: 10. As DNA, the CDR3 is TGTGCCAGCGGCTTGTGGGGACAGCCCTATGGCTACACCTTC. It is translated as CASGLWGQPYGYTF.

The rearrangement joins TRBV4-1 to TRBJ2-1; 7 nucleotides line up with TRBD2. Germline CDR1 is MGHRA and CDR2 is YSYEKL. The CDR3 consists of 16 residues. Unmatched junction bases numbered 8, after V lost 6 bases and J lost 0 bases. CDR3 in DNA: TGCGCCAGCAGTACTAAGCGGGATTACTCCTACAATGAGCAGTTCTTC. Amino acid sequence: CASSTKRDYSYNEQFF.

V is TRBV15 and J is TRBJ1-1; TRBD1 is a possible D gene (5 bases). The CDR3 is made up of 18 amino acids. The V end lost 0 bases, the J end lost 3 bases, and 20 bases lay between the germline ends. The germline V gene has CDR1 LNHNV and CDR2 YYDKDF (reference sequence). The CDR3 loop is CATSRDLRPRGDHTEAFF. Here the CDR3 DNA reads TGTGCCACCAGCAGAGATCTACGGCCACGTGGGGACCACACTGAAGCTTTCTTT.

The genes are TRBV28 and TRBJ1-2; TRBD1 matches 10 bases. Per germline, CDR1 MDHEN and CDR2 SYDVKM. V was clipped by 5 bases and J by 4 bases; unmatched bases: 7. The CDR3 sequence is 15 residues long. As DNA, the CDR3 is TGTGCCAGCAGTCCCCGGGACAGGGGTGCCTATGGCTACACCTTC. It yields the protein CASSPRDRGAYGYTF.

J is TRBJ1-4 and V is TRBV7-9; 7 positions agree with TRBD1. V trimming: 1 base; J trimming: 7 bases; junction bases outside the gene matches: 3. Per the germline V gene, CDR1 is SEHNR and CDR2 is FQNEAQ (reference sequence). The CDR3 consists of 14 residues. CDR3 DNA sequence: TGTGCCAGCAGCTTAGAGGGGGCGATTGAAAAACTGTTTTTT. As protein: CASSLEGAIEKLFF. Drawing the rest from reference TRBV7-9 and TRBJ1-4, the complete variable domain is DTGVSQNPRHKITKRGQNVTFRCDPISEHNRLYWYRQTLGQGPEFLTYFQNEAQLEKSRLLSDRFSAERPKGSFSTLEIQRTEQGDSAMYLCASSLEGAIEKLFFGSGTQLSVL.

The rearrangement uses TRBV7-3 and TRBJ2-1; D gene unclear. The CDR3 is 16 amino acids. The V and J ends lost 6 bases and 0 bases respectively, with 15 bases between them. Germline CDR1 is SGHTA and CDR2 is FQGTGA. The CDR3 sequence is CASSPTTWRSYNEQFF. The CDR3 region has the DNA TGTGCCAGCAGTCCCACAACCTGGCGCTCCTACAATGAGCAGTTCTTC.

For this clone: A read error may account for a junction end that differs from germline. CDR3 nucleotides: TGTGCCAGCAATTACCGGAAGAACACTGAAGCTTTCTTT. Protein product: CASNYRKNTEAFF. This chain links TRBV6-5 with TRBJ1-1; D ambiguous. The germline gives CDR1 MNHEY, CDR2 SVGAGI. The CDR3 extends over 13 amino acids.